The 8 T cell receptor beta chains below were found in one sample sequenced in a study of graft-versus-host responses after intestinal transplantation. TCRdb keeps only in-frame clones here, not all; method: immunoSEQ multiplex PCR. The data show about 120,000 clones, just under 95% seen once. Their antigens remain unidentified. Sample: unstimulated CD4+ T cells sorted from spleen or lymph node cells, taken before intestinal transplant. The receptors were sampled from a human donor who received an intestinal transplant.

The chain links TRBV5-6 to TRBJ1-1, with D unclear. Germline V gives CDR1 SGHDT, CDR2 YYEEEE. The CDR3 contains 12 residues. V gave up 2 bases and J gave up 3 bases, with 5 bases separating them. The CDR3 DNA follows: TGTGCCAGCAGCTTCCGGGACACTGAAGCTTTCTTT. This sequence encodes CASSFRDTEAFF.

The chain links TRBV7-9 to TRBJ1-1, with a tentative D call TRBD1 (6 bases). Germline V gene data show CDR1 as SEHNR and CDR2 as FQNEAQ (reference sequence). The germline V and J ends were trimmed by 3 bases and 3 bases, with 11 bases remaining between them. The CDR3 extends over 14 amino acids. The CDR3 DNA reads TGTGCCAGCAGCTTCGGGGGCGGGGACACTGAAGCTTTCTTT. Its translation is CASSFGGGDTEAFF.

This chain connects TRBV5-1 to TRBJ2-5, with no clear D. This CDR3 has 13 residues. V was trimmed by 0 bases and J by 5 bases, leaving 8 bases between them. In germline, CDR1 is SGHRS, CDR2 YFSETQ. CDR3 DNA sequence: TGCGCCAGCAGCTTGGTAGTATCCGAGACCCAGTACTTC. Translating it yields CASSLVVSETQYF.

The genes are TRBV11-2 and TRBJ2-3; no firm D call. Germline assignment: CDR1 SGHAT and CDR2 FQNNGV. V lost 5 bases to trimming and J lost 2 bases, with 8 bases between them. There are 13 residues in the CDR3. CDR3 in amino acids: CASSLRATDTQYF. CDR3 nucleotide sequence: TGTGCCAGCAGCCTCCGGGCCACAGATACGCAGTATTTT.

The rearrangement joins TRBV6-5 to TRBJ2-3, with TRBD2 matching 11 bases. From germline, CDR1 is MNHEY and CDR2 SVGAGI. Germline trimming cut 5 bases from V and 11 bases from J; bases unmatched to any gene: 3. The CDR3 has 12 amino acids. This chain's CDR3 is CASSPGLAGQYF. CDR3 DNA sequence: TGTGCCAGCAGTCCCGGACTAGCGGGGCAGTATTTT.

The chain is built from TRBV21-1 and TRBJ2-2; the D call in the table, TRBD2, was not verified against the DNA. TRBV21-1 has pseudogene status. The CDR3 loop spans 14 amino acids. DNA for the CDR3: TGTGCCAGCAGCAAAGCGCTGCGCACCGGGGAGCTGTTTTTT. As protein: CASSKALRTGELFF.

This chain joins TRBV28 and TRBJ2-5; TRBD2 matches at 7 bases. The DNA end is more similar to TRBJ2-7, so the J call may be wrong. The CDR3 runs 14 residues. The germline V gene has CDR1 MDHEN and CDR2 SYDVKM. CDR3: CASISQSGASEQYF. The CDR3 DNA follows: TGTGCCAGCATCTCCCAGAGCGGGGCGAGCGAGCAGTACTTC.

This chain joins TRBV13 and TRBJ2-7; D possibly uses TRBD1 or TRBD2 (5 bases each). Trimming took off 5 bases at V and 1 base at J, with 18 bases between the two ends. CDR1 PRHDT and CDR2 FYEKMQ come from the germline V gene (reference sequence). This CDR3 contains 16 residues. DNA for the CDR3: TGTGCCAGCAGCCCATCCGGGACCGCCCTATCCTACGAGCAGTACTTC. It yields the protein CASSPSGTALSYEQYF.